This T cell receptor beta chain was sequenced for a study of blood T cells in healthy people across ages. Findings of the study overall: TCR beta diversity was tightly associated with the proportion of naive T cells. As age increased, TCR beta diversity per million T cells fell in a roughly linear fashion.

In regard to this clonotype: Antigen unknown.

Through a sample-barcoded 5' primer and a J-beta primer mix, a second PCR was run for roughly 6 to 12 cycles. Each cDNA molecule, via a template-switch adaptor with 12 random nucleotides, was tagged. TCRdb called the 5' RACE reads again in MiXCR, with one record for every CDR3 protein. The data hold 2 million or so distinct CDR3 sequences, with 49% observed a single time. With each sample, at least 5 micrograms of total RNA were extracted. The germline gives CDR1 MGHDK, CDR2 SYGVNS. This CDR3 spans 15 amino acids. V trimming: 2 bases; J trimming: 4 bases; junction bases outside the gene matches: 5. The sequence was obtained from a woman aged 35 to 49 in good health. The specimen sequenced was blood. The rearrangement links TRBV25-1 to TRBJ1-2, with TRBD1 identical over 9 bases. CDR3 nucleotide sequence: TGTGCCAGCAGTGAAGAAACAGGGGGCATCTATGGCTACACCTTC. Translating gives CASSEETGGIYGYTF.